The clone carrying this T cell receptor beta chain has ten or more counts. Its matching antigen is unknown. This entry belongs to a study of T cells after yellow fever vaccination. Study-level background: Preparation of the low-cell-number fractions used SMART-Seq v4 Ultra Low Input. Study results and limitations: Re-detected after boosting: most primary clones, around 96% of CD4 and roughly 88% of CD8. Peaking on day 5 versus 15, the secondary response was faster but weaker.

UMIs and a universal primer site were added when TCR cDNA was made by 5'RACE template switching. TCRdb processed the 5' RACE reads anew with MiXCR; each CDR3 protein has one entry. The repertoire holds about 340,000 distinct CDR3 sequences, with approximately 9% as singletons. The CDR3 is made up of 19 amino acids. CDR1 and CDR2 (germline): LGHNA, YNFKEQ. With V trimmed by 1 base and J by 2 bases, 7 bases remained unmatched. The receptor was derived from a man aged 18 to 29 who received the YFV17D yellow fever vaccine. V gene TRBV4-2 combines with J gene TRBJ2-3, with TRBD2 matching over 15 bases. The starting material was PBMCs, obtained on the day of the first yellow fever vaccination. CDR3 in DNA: TGTGCCAGCAGCCAAGCCGGGACTAGCGGGGGGCTTTCCACAGATACGCAGTATTTT. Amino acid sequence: CASSQAGTSGGLSTDTQYF.